The rows below give T cell receptor beta chains drawn from one sample of a study of blood T cells in healthy people across ages. Via MiXCR, TCRdb re-called the 5' RACE reads, giving one row per CDR3 protein. The sample has 650,000 to 800,000 distinct CDR3 sequences, 40% to 50% seen once; the top ten hold around 21%. Sequenced material: blood. The receptors here all came from a man in his fifties or sixties in good health. Both conserved end residues are part of each CDR3. D genes are given only for firm matches. A row's size may be missing; if present it is once, few, many or a size class.

cdr3_aa: CASIWNQPQHF; cdr3_nt: TGTGCCAGCATCTGGAATCAGCCCCAGCATTTT; v_call: TRBV6-1; d_call: -; j_call: TRBJ1-5; clone_size: -
cdr3_aa: CASTPQGGGYTF; cdr3_nt: TGTGCCAGCACCCCCCAGGGGGGTGGCTACACCTTC; v_call: TRBV25-1; d_call: TRBD1; j_call: TRBJ1-2; clone_size: many
cdr3_aa: CATHSGTNNYDYTF; cdr3_nt: TGTGCCACCCACTCCGGGACAAATAACTATGACTACACCTTC; v_call: TRBV10-3; d_call: -; j_call: TRBJ1-2; clone_size: -
cdr3_aa: CASSQDMTVNQPQHF; cdr3_nt: TGCGCCAGCAGCCAAGATATGACAGTTAATCAGCCCCAGCATTTT; v_call: TRBV4-1; d_call: -; j_call: TRBJ1-5; clone_size: once
cdr3_aa: CASSAGQRSSSGNTIYF; cdr3_nt: TGCGCCAGCAGCGCGGGACAGCGGAGTAGCTCTGGAAACACCATATATTTT; v_call: TRBV4-3; d_call: TRBD1; j_call: TRBJ1-3; clone_size: -
cdr3_aa: CASSYDPGLQETQYF; cdr3_nt: TGTGCCAGCAGTTACGACCCTGGACTCCAAGAGACCCAGTACTTC; v_call: TRBV6-2/TRBV6-3; d_call: -; j_call: TRBJ2-5; clone_size: -
cdr3_aa: CASSGQKRGPHESTDTQYF; cdr3_nt: TGTGCCAGCAGCGGGCAGAAGCGGGGGCCTCACGAGAGCACAGATACGCAGTATTTT; v_call: TRBV9; d_call: TRBD2; j_call: TRBJ2-3; clone_size: -
cdr3_aa: CSARVLSSQEAVGYTF; cdr3_nt: TGCAGTGCTAGAGTCCTAAGCTCACAGGAGGCGGTTGGCTACACCTTC; v_call: TRBV20-1; d_call: -; j_call: TRBJ1-2; clone_size: -
cdr3_aa: CASSPTPYKEQFF; cdr3_nt: TGTGCCAGCAGCCCTACTCCCTACAAGGAGCAGTTCTTC; v_call: TRBV11-2; d_call: -; j_call: TRBJ2-1; clone_size: -
cdr3_aa: CASSDSTGGNEQFF; cdr3_nt: TGTGCCAGCAGTGACTCGACGGGGGGCAATGAGCAGTTCTTC; v_call: TRBV6-4; d_call: TRBD2; j_call: TRBJ2-1; clone_size: -
cdr3_aa: CASSSGGEGRETQYF; cdr3_nt: TGTGCCAGCAGCTCAGGGGGCGAAGGTCGAGAGACCCAGTACTTC; v_call: TRBV5-6; d_call: TRBD1; j_call: TRBJ2-5; clone_size: once
cdr3_aa: CAISESTGPKQPQHF; cdr3_nt: TGTGCCATCAGTGAGTCGACAGGCCCTAAGCAGCCCCAGCATTTT; v_call: TRBV10-3; d_call: -; j_call: TRBJ1-5; clone_size: -
cdr3_aa: CASSQDTTGEGNEQFF; cdr3_nt: TGTGCCAGCAGCCAAGATACGACGGGAGAGGGGAATGAGCAGTTCTTC; v_call: TRBV4-2; d_call: -; j_call: TRBJ2-1; clone_size: -
cdr3_aa: CASSLSVKADTQYF; cdr3_nt: TGCGCCAGCAGCTTGAGTGTGAAGGCAGATACGCAGTATTTT; v_call: TRBV5-1; d_call: -; j_call: TRBJ2-3; clone_size: -
cdr3_aa: CSGTDRGRRGYTF; cdr3_nt: TGCAGTGGAACGGACAGGGGGCGACGGGGCTACACCTTC; v_call: TRBV20-1; d_call: TRBD1; j_call: TRBJ1-2; clone_size: -
cdr3_aa: CASGTTNEKLFF; cdr3_nt: TGTGCCAGCGGGACCACTAATGAAAAACTGTTTTTT; v_call: TRBV27; d_call: -; j_call: TRBJ1-4; clone_size: -
cdr3_aa: CASSLAGTGVRETQYF; cdr3_nt: TGCGCCAGCAGCTTGGCCGGGACAGGGGTACGGGAGACCCAGTACTTC; v_call: TRBV5-1; d_call: TRBD1; j_call: TRBJ2-5; clone_size: few
cdr3_aa: CASSLRQGGGEQYF; cdr3_nt: TGTGCCAGCAGCTTAAGACAGGGTGGAGGCGAGCAGTACTTC; v_call: TRBV7-9; d_call: TRBD1; j_call: TRBJ2-7; clone_size: -
cdr3_aa: CASSQANSGSSYNEQFF; cdr3_nt: TGCGCCAGCAGCCAAGCAAATTCAGGGAGCTCCTACAATGAGCAGTTCTTC; v_call: TRBV4-3; d_call: -; j_call: TRBJ2-1; clone_size: few
cdr3_aa: CAWSVRSRETQYF; cdr3_nt: TGTGCCTGGAGTGTAAGGTCGAGGGAGACCCAGTACTTC; v_call: TRBV30; d_call: -; j_call: TRBJ2-5; clone_size: -
cdr3_aa: CASSYGPGQTYEQYF; cdr3_nt: TGTGCCAGCAGTTACGGTCCCGGACAGACCTACGAGCAGTACTTC; v_call: TRBV6-6; d_call: -; j_call: TRBJ2-7; clone_size: few
cdr3_aa: CAISELRGSTEAFF; cdr3_nt: TGTGCCATCAGTGAACTTAGGGGGAGCACTGAAGCTTTCTTT; v_call: TRBV10-3; d_call: -; j_call: TRBJ1-1; clone_size: -